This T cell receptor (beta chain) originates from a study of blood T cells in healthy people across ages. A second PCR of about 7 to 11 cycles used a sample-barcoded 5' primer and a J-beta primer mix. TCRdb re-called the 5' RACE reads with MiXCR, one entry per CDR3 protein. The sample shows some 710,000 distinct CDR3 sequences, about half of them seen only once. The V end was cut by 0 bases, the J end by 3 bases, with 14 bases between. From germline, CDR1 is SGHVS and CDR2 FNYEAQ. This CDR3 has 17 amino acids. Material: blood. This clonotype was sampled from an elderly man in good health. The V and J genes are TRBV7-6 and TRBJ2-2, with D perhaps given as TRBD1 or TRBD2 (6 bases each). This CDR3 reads CASSLASGAKDTGELFF. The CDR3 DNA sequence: TGTGCCAGCAGCTTAGCGTCGGGGGCGAAGGACACCGGGGAGCTGTTTTTT.